This T cell receptor beta chain was sequenced in a study of blood T cell repertoires in COVID-19. In the study overall: The United States, Italy and Spain supplied acute and convalescent COVID-19 samples. T cells, B-cell-depleted T cells, or PBMCs provided the cDNA or gDNA that served as material.

Original processing methods: Amplification of reference gene primers provided the estimated nucleated cell counts. Some clones are missing from TCRdb's copy, which holds only in-frame ones; the method was immunoSEQ multiplex PCR. V and J calls and clone size are copied from that table; D and trimming were computed from the DNA. The table lists about 80,000 clones, less than 90% of them singletons. Per the germline V gene, CDR1 is SGHVS and CDR2 is FQNEAQ. The CDR3 loop spans 17 amino acids. The V and J ends lost 5 bases and 8 bases, in that order; junction bases with no gene match: 20. Sequenced sample: peripheral blood. The TCR sequence derives from a man aged 60 to 69 with active or convalescent COVID-19. This rearrangement joins TRBV7-8 to TRBJ1-2, with TRBD1 identical over 7 bases. This CDR3 reads CASSPQRDNRGDKGYTF. The CDR3, as DNA: TGTGCCAGCAGCCCGCAACGCGACAACAGGGGCGACAAAGGCTACACCTTC.